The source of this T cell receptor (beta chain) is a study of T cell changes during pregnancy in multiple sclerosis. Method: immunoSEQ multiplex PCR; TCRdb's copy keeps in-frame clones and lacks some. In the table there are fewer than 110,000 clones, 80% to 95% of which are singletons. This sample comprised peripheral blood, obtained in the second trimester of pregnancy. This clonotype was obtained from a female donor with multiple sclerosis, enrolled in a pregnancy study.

The CDR3 region has the DNA TGTGCCAGCAGCGTAGCTCCCGGGGAGCTGTTTTTT. The encoded protein is CASSVAPGELFF. J is TRBJ2-2 and V is TRBV9; D gene ambiguous. V dropped 0 bases and J dropped 6 bases, with 3 bases sitting between them. The CDR3 is 12 residues long. Germline V gene sequence: CDR1 SGDLS, CDR2 YYNGEE. The full variable domain, rest sourced from reference TRBV9 and TRBJ2-2, is DSGVTQTPKHLITATGQRVTLRCSPRSGDLSVYWYQQSLDQGLQFLIQYYNGEERAKGNILERFSAQQFPDLHSELNLSSLELGDSALYFCASSVAPGELFFGEGSRLTVL.